This T cell receptor (beta chain) was profiled in a study of blood T cells in healthy people across ages (dated by TCRdb to between 2014 and 2017). About the full investigation: In model experiments, roughly one uniquely barcoded TCR beta cDNA molecule per two T cells was captured by template switching. Age-related changes in TCR beta repertoire diversity were measured in the study by deep sequencing normalized with unique cDNA molecular identifiers. The donors were divided into four age groups: young (average 16 years), middle-aged (almost 40), aged (62) and long-lived (nearly 85). To avoid experimental bias, donors of different ages were randomly spread across the sequencing lanes. For two donors (one aged 18 to 30 and one aged 80 or older), the study analyzed two additional independent replicas of 1 million unique cDNA reads from the same blood draw.

From the cysteine up to the phenylalanine, the CDR3 has a length of 13 residues. Only the CDR3 region is kept as DNA, spanning 39 bases read in frame from base 1. Via the germline V gene (reference sequence), CDR1 is MNHEY and CDR2 SMNVEV. Comment on this clonotype: What this receptor recognizes is not known. Given a much more abundant clone one base away, this may be a read error.

The investigation overall reported the following: Observed TCR beta diversity correlated strongly with the percentage of naive T cells measured by flow cytometry. Because profiling used bulk unsorted PBMCs, naive and antigen-experienced compartments could not be compared conclusively. Observed TCR beta diversity per million T cells fell roughly linearly with age, and a significant reduction was already apparent by age approximately 40. The CMV infection status of donors was not known, potentially confounding age-related changes in expanded clonotypes. Estimates of total diversity from one million sequenced T cells were regarded as lower bounds and underestimates. Compared with the aged group, more naive CD4+ T cells, fewer expanded clones and increased TCR diversity were shown by the long-lived group, suggesting age selection.

Systemically healthy Caucasian individuals from Russia, 35 to 40 in total and aged 6 to 90 years, were included as donors. Each donor gave approximately 10 milliliters of peripheral blood, collected into EDTA-treated Vacutainer tubes. Ficoll-Paque density-gradient centrifugation was used to isolate PBMCs, with at least 7 million per sample. Total RNA, at least 6 micrograms per sample, was extracted from PBMCs with Trizol reagent. The percentages of naive CD45RAhigh/CD27high T cells were determined by flow cytometry on a PBMC aliquot from every donor. Library creation used 5' RACE. The listed sequencing device is Illumina HiSeq 2500. The second PCR ran for roughly 7 to 12 cycles and used a J-beta primer mix along with a sample-barcoded 5' primer. A unique molecular identifier was introduced onto each TCR beta cDNA molecule by a template-switch 5' adaptor carrying 12 random nucleotides. Each sample yielded at least 2.5 million CDR3-containing paired-end reads. All of the RNA was converted into first-strand cDNA using the Mint cDNA synthesis kit, with a TRBC-specific oligonucleotide serving as the primer. After uracil-DNA glycosylase treatment, a first 18-cycle PCR used universal primers M1SS and BC2_uni_R on all cDNA. Under the source paper's analysis protocol: Each sample was normalized by randomly selecting 1 million high-quality reads, each carrying a distinct molecular identifier. Instead of being binned into consensus sequences, reads with shared molecular identifiers were discarded. MiTCR, with a Q25 quality threshold and the strictest error-elimination algorithm, was used for CDR3 identification, clonotype clustering and error correction. Lower-bound total TCR beta diversity was estimated with a nonparametric unseen species model using Euler transformation. TCRdb trimmed public reads at Q25 via fastp, called clones via MiXCR and kept in-frame beta chains. A single entry per CDR3 protein holds the most common genes and DNA from its merged rows. TCRdb's processing, not the authors' own work, is the source of the V and J calls. The sample table holds hundreds of thousands of distinct CDR3 sequences, of which roughly half were seen once. The ten biggest clones cover approximately 13% of the sample.

Material for sequencing was blood. The chain is made from TRBV27 and TRBJ1-2; D gene: possibly TRBD1, on 6 matching bases. The sequence derives from a woman aged 80 or older in good health. The CDR3 here reads CASGEGSIGGCTF. The nucleotide sequence is given as TGTGCCAGCGGGGAGGGCTCTATCGGGGGCTGCACCTTC.